The clone carrying this TCR beta chain was seen a few times. Antigen unknown. This PCR relied on a set of 60 Vbeta primers and 13 Jbeta primers. Profiled with immunoSEQ multiplex PCR; TCRdb holds only in-frame clones, not every one. The table records about 120,000 clones, about 10% of them present only once. This specimen comes from a study of cytomegalovirus exposure and HLA in healthy donors. Regarding the study as a whole: Because they were indistinguishable, some V segments, including TRBV6-2 and TRBV6-3, were excluded. Cytomegalovirus status was reportedly diagnosed by the classifier with high specificity and sensitivity.

CDR3 length: 14 amino acids. Germline-derived CDR1 and CDR2 are SGHTA and FQGTGA. Trimming stripped 3 bases from V and 0 bases from J, with 7 bases between. The specimen sequenced was PBMCs. The TCR sequence derives from a young woman in good health and CMV-seropositive. This chain joins TRBV7-3 and TRBJ2-3; D remains ambiguous. The CDR3 coding sequence is TGTGCCAGCAGCTTGCAGGCAAGCACAGATACGCAGTATTTT. Translating gives CASSLQASTDTQYF.